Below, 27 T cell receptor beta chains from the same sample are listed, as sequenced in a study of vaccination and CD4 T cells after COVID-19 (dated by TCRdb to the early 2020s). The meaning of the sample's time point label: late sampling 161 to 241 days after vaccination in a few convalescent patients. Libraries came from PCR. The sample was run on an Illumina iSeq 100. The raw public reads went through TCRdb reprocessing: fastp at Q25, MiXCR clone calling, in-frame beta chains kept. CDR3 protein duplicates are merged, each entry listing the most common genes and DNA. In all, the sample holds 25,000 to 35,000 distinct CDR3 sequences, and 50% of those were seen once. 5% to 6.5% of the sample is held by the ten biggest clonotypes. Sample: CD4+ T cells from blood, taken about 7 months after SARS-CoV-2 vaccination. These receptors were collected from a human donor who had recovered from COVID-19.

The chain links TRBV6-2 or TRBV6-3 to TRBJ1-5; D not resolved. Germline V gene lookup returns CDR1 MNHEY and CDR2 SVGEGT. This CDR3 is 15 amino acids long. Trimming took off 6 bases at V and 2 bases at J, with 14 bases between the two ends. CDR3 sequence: CASRRHLRGNQPQHF. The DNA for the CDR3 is TGTGCCAGCAGACGACACCTAAGGGGCAATCAGCCCCAGCATTTT.

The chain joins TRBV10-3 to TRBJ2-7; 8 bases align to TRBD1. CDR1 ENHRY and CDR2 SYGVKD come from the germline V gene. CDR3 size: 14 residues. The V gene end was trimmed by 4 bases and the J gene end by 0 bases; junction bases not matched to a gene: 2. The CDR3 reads CAISGTGISYEQYF. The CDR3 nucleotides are TGTGCCATCAGTGGGACAGGGATCTCCTACGAGCAGTACTTC.

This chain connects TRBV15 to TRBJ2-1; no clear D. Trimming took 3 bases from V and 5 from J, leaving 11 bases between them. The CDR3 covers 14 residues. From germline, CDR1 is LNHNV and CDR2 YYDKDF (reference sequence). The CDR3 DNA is TGTGCCACCAGCAGTGCCCGTACAGACAATGAGCAGTTCTTC. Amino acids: CATSSARTDNEQFF. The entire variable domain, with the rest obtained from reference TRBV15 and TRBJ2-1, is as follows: DAMVIQNPRYQVTQFGKPVTLSCSQTLNHNVMYWYQQKSSQAPKLLFHYYDKDFNNEADTPDNFQSRRPNTSFCFLDIRSPGLGDTAMYLCATSSARTDNEQFFGPGTRLTVL.

CDR3 DNA: TGTGCCAGCAGCCCACGACTGGGTGAGCAGTTCTTC. Translated: CASSPRLGEQFF. This sequence joins TRBV7-2 and TRBJ2-1; unclear D gene. There are 12 residues in the CDR3. Trimming removed 5 bases at V and 9 bases at J, with 11 bases between. Germline loops: CDR1 SGHTA, CDR2 FQGNSA.

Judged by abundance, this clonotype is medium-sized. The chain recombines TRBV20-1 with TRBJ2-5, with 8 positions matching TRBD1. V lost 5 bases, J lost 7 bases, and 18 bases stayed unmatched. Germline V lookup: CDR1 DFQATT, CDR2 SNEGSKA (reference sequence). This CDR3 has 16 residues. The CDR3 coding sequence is TGCAGTGCTCCTGACACTGGACAGGGTGACGTGGGGACCCAGTACTTC. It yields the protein CSAPDTGQGDVGTQYF.

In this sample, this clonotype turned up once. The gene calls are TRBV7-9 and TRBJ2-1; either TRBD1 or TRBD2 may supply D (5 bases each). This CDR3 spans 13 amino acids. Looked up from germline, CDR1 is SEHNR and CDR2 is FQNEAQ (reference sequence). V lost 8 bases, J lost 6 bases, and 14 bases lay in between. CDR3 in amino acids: CASGTLGVNEQFF. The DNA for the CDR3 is TGTGCCAGCGGGACCCTCGGTGTCAATGAGCAGTTCTTC.

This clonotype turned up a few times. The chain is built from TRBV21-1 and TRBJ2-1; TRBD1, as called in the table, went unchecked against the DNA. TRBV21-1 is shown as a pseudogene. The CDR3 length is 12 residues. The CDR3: CASSILRDEQFF. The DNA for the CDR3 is TGTGCCAGCTCCATACTTAGGGACGAGCAGTTCTTC.

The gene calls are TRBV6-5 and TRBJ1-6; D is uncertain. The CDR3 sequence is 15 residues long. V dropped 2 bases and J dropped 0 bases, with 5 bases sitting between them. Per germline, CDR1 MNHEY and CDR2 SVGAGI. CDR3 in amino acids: CASSYGSSYNSPLHF. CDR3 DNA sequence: TGTGCCAGCAGTTACGGGAGCTCCTATAATTCACCCCTCCACTTT.

The CDR3 loop is CASSIGQLTHSYEQYF. The DNA for the CDR3 is TGTGCCAGCAGCATTGGACAGCTGACCCACTCCTACGAGCAGTACTTC. This sequence joins TRBV28 and TRBJ2-7; maybe TRBD1 (6 bases). Looked up from germline, CDR1 is MDHEN and CDR2 is SYDVKM. The CDR3 is 16 residues long. The ends were cut back, 6 bases at V and 0 bases at J, with 18 bases in the middle.

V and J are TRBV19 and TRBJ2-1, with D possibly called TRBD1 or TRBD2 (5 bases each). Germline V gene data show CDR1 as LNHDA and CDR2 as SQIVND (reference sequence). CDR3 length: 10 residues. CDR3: CVRGHNEQFF. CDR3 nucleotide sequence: TGTGTGAGGGGCCACAATGAGCAGTTCTTC.

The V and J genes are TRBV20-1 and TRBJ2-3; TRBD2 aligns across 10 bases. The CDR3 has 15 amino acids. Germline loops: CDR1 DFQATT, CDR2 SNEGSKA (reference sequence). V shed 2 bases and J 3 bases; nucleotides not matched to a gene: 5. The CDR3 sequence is CSARPAGGRTDTQYF. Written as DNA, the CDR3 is TGCAGTGCTAGACCAGCGGGGGGGAGGACAGATACGCAGTATTTT.

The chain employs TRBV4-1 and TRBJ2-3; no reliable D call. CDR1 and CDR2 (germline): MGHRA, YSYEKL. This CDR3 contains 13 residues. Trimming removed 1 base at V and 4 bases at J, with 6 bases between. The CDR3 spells CASSQVGADTQYF. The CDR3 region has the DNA TGCGCCAGCAGCCAAGTTGGGGCAGATACGCAGTATTTT.

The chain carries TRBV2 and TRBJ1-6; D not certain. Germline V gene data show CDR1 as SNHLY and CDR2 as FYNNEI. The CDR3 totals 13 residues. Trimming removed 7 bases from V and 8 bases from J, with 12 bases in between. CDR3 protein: CASIPLVDSPLHF. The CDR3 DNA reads TGTGCCAGCATTCCCCTGGTAGATTCACCCCTCCACTTT.

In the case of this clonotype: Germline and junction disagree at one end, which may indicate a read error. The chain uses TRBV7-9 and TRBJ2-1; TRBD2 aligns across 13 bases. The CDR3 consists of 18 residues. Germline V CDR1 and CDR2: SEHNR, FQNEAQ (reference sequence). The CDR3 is CASSQVGPGLAGNNEQFF. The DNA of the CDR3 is TGCGCCAGCAGCCAAGTGGGGCCGGGACTAGCGGGAAACAATGAGCAGTTCTTC.

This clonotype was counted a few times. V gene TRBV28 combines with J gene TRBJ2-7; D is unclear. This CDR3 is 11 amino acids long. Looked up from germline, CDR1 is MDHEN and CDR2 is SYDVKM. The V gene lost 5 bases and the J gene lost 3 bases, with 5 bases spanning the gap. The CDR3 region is CASSADYEQYF. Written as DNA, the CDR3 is TGTGCCAGCAGTGCAGACTACGAGCAGTACTTC.

The CDR3 DNA is TGTGCCAGCAGCTTAGCCCCGGACAGCTATGGCTACACCTTC. Translating gives CASSLAPDSYGYTF. V usage is TRBV7-2 and J usage is TRBJ1-2, with D possibly being TRBD1 (6 bases). This CDR3 has 14 residues. The V end lost 0 bases, the J end lost 4 bases, and 9 bases lay between the germline ends. CDR1 is SGHTA, CDR2 FQGNSA, per germline.

The CDR3 region has the DNA TGTGCCAGCAGCTCCCCAGGGACAGCCTCAGGAACTAGCACAGATACGCAGTATTTT. It encodes CASSSPGTASGTSTDTQYF. The V call is TRBV28, the J call TRBJ2-3; 7 nucleotides align to TRBD1. Germline-derived CDR1 and CDR2 are MDHEN and SYDVKM. This CDR3 region has 19 residues. Trimming took 6 bases from V and 0 from J; bases not matched to a gene: 18.

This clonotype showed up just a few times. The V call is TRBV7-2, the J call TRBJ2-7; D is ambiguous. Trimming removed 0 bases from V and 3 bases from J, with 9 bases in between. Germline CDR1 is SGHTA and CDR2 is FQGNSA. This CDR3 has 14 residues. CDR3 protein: CASSLAAGNYEQYF. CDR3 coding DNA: TGTGCCAGCAGCTTAGCCGCCGGAAACTACGAGCAGTACTTC.

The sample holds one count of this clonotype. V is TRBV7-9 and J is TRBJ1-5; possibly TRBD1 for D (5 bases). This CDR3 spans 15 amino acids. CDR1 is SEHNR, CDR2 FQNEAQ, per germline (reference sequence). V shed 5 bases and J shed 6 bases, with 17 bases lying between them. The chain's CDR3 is CASSLNGDRGQPQHF. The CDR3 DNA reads TGTGCCAGCAGCCTCAACGGAGATAGGGGTCAGCCCCAGCATTTT. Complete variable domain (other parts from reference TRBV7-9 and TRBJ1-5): DTGVSQNPRHKITKRGQNVTFRCDPISEHNRLYWYRQTLGQGPEFLTYFQNEAQLEKSRLLSDRFSAERPKGSFSTLEIQRTEQGDSAMYLCASSLNGDRGQPQHFGDGTRLSIL.

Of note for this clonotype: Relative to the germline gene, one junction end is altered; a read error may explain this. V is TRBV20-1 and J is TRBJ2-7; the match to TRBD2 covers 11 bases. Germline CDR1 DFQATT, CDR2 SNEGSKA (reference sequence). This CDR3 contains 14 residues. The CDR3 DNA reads TGCAGTGCTCCAACTAGCGGGAGATCCTACGAGCAGTGCTTC. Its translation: CSAPTSGRSYEQCF.

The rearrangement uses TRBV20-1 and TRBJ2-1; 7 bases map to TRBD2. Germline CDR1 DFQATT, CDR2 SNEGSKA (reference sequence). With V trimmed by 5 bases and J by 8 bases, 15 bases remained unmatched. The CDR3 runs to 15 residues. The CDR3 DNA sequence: TGCAGTGCTGCCCGTCTGGGCGGGAGCACGGATGAGCAGTTCTTC. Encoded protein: CSAARLGGSTDEQFF.

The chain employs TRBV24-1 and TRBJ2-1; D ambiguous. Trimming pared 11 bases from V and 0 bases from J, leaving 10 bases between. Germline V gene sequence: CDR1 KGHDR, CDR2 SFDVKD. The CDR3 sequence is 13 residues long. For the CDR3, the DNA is TGTGCCAGCCAGGCTAACTCCTACAATGAGCAGTTCTTC. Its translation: CASQANSYNEQFF.

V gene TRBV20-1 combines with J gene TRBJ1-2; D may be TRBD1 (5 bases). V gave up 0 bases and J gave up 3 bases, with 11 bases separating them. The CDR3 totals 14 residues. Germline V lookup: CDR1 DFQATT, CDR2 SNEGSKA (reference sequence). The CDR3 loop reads CSARDPTGHYGYTF. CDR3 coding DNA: TGCAGTGCTAGAGATCCCACGGGGCACTATGGCTACACCTTC.

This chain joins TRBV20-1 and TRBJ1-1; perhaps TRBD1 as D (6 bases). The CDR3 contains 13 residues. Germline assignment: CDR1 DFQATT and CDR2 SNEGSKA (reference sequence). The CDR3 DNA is TGCAGGGCGGGACCACAGGGTAGCACTGAAGCTTTCTTT. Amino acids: CRAGPQGSTEAFF.

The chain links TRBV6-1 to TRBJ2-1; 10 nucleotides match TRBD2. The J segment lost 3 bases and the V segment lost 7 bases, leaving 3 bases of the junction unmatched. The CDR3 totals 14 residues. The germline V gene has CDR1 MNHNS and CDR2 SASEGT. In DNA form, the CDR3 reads TGTGCCAGCACGAGGACTAGCGGCTACAATGAGCAGTTCTTC. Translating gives CASTRTSGYNEQFF.

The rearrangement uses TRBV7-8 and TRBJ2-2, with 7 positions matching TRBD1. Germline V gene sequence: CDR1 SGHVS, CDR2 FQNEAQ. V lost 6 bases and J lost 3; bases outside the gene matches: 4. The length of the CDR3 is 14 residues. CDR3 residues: CASRHRGDTGELFF. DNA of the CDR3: TGTGCCAGCAGACACAGGGGTGACACCGGGGAGCTGTTTTTT.

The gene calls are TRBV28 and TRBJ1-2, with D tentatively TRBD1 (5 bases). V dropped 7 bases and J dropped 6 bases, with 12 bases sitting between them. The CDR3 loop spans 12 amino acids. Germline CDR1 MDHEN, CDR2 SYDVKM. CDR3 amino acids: CASTLGGDGYTF. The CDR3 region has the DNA TGTGCCAGCACCCTGGGGGGGGATGGCTACACCTTC.